This T cell receptor (beta chain) was profiled in a study of blood T cell repertoires in COVID-19. Study context: Samples representing acute and convalescent COVID-19 were sourced from the United States, Italy and Spain. T cells, B-cell-depleted T cells, or PBMCs supplied cDNA or gDNA.

Authors' processing steps: Nucleated cell number was recorded as an estimate derived from reference gene primer amplification. Measured with immunoSEQ multiplex PCR; TCRdb has only the in-frame clones, and not every one. Clone size and the V and J calls come from that table; the DNA yielded D and trimming. The sample records over 20,000 clones, 80% to 95% being singletons. The germline V gene encodes CDR1 KGHSH and CDR2 LQKENI. Trimming pared 3 bases from V and 5 bases from J, leaving 16 bases between. The CDR3 totals 15 residues. J is TRBJ2-5 and V is TRBV18; D might be TRBD2 (6 bases). The receptor was derived from a man in his 70s with active COVID-19. The sequenced sample was peripheral blood. CDR3 sequence (DNA): TGTGCCAGCTCACCTTCTGGGCGGGGTGGTGAGACCCAGTACTTC. Translating it yields CASSPSGRGGETQYF.